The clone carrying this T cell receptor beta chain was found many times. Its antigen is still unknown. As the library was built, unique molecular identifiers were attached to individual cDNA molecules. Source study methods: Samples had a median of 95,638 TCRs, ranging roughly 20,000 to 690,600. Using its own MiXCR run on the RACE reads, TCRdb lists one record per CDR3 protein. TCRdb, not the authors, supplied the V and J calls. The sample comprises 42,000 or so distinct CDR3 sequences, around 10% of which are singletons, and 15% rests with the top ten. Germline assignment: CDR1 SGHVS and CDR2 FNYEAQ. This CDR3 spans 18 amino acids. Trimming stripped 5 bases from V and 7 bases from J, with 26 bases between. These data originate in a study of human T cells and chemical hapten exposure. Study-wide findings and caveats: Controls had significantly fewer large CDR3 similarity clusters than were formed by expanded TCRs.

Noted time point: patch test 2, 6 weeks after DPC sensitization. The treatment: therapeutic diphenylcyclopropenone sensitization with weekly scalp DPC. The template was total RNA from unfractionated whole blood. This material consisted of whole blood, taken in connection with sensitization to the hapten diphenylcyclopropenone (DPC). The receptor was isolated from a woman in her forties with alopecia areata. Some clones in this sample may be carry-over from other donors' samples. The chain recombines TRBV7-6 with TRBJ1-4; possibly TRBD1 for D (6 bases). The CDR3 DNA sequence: TGTGCCAGCAGCGGAATAGTGGGACCAAAGGGGGGCAGTGAAAAACTGTTTTTT. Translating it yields CASSGIVGPKGGSEKLFF. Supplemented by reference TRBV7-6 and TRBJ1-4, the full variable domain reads GAGVSQSPRYKVTKRGQDVALRCDPISGHVSLYWYRQALGQGPEFLTYFNYEAQQDKSGLPNDRFSAERPEGSISTLTIQRTEQRDSAMYRCASSGIVGPKGGSEKLFFGSGTQLSVL.